The rows below give T cell receptor beta chains drawn from one sample of a study of OX40 agonist ivuxolimab in advanced cancers. TCRdb keeps only in-frame clones here, not all; method: immunoSEQ multiplex PCR. The table has about 80,000 clones, 85% to 90% seen once; the top ten hold 13%. This specimen consisted of CD4+ or CD8+ T cells sorted from blood, obtained in a trial of the OX40 agonist ivuxolimab. These receptors all come from an adult with an advanced solid tumor such as melanoma, head and neck, liver or kidney cancer. CDR3s include the opening cysteine and the closing phenylalanine or tryptophan. Fields, in order: D gene, clone size, V gene, J gene, CDR3 length, CDR3 DNA, CDR3 protein. The D gene is left open where the match is weak. Only some rows state a clone size, as once, few, many or a class for expanded clones.

D: TRBD1; size: NA; V: TRBV19; J: TRBJ2-7; length: 14; DNA: TGTGCCAGTAGGGGGACAGGGCAAACCTACGAGCAGTACTTC; CDR3: CASRGTGQTYEQYF
D: NA; size: NA; V: TRBV21-1; J: TRBJ1-3; length: 15; DNA: TGTGCCAGCCCTAAGGGGAGGGGCGTTGGAAACACCATATATTTT; CDR3: CASPKGRGVGNTIYF
D: NA; size: NA; V: TRBV5-4; J: TRBJ2-7; length: 14; DNA: TGTGCCAGCAGCTTGGCCGCAGGGGGGTACGAGCAGTACTTC; CDR3: CASSLAAGGYEQYF
D: NA; size: NA; V: TRBV7-9; J: TRBJ2-5; length: 11; DNA: TGTGCCAGCAGCTTAGACGGGACCCAGTACTTC; CDR3: CASSLDGTQYF
D: NA; size: NA; V: TRBV19; J: TRBJ2-7; length: 14; DNA: TGTGCCAGTAGTATGGGGTGGCCAGCATACGAGCAGTACTTC; CDR3: CASSMGWPAYEQYF
D: NA; size: NA; V: TRBV2; J: TRBJ2-7; length: 12; DNA: TGTGCCAGCAGTGTTGATAAGTACGAGCAGTACTTC; CDR3: CASSVDKYEQYF
D: TRBD2; size: NA; V: TRBV7-6; J: TRBJ2-5; length: 17; DNA: TGTGCCAGCAGCTTCACGCCCAGGACTAGCGGGAGGGAGACCCAGTACTTC; CDR3: CASSFTPRTSGRETQYF
D: TRBD1; size: NA; V: TRBV18; J: TRBJ2-3; length: 14; DNA: TGTGCCAGCTCCCCGGACAGGGAGGCAGATACGCAGTATTTT; CDR3: CASSPDREADTQYF
D: TRBD2; size: NA; V: TRBV27; J: TRBJ2-7; length: 16; DNA: TGTGCCAGCAGTTCCCTCTTAGCGGGGCACTCCTACGAGCAGTACTTC; CDR3: CASSSLLAGHSYEQYF
D: TRBD2; size: NA; V: TRBV9; J: TRBJ2-2; length: 19; DNA: TGTGCCAGCAGCGGACACTGGCCGGGACTAGCGATGAACACCGGGGAGCTGTTTTTT; CDR3: CASSGHWPGLAMNTGELFF
D: TRBD1; size: NA; V: TRBV18; J: TRBJ1-3; length: 18; DNA: TGTGCCAGCTCACCCGAACAGGGGGCTACCTTCTCTGGAAACACCATATATTTT; CDR3: CASSPEQGATFSGNTIYF
D: NA; size: NA; V: TRBV29-1; J: TRBJ2-4; length: 11; DNA: TGCAGCGGGACACTGCTAAACATTCAGTACTTC; CDR3: CSGTLLNIQYF
D: NA; size: NA; V: TRBV6-5; J: TRBJ2-7; length: 14; DNA: TGTGCCAGCAGTTACTTGACAGGACCCTACGAGCAGTACTTC; CDR3: CASSYLTGPYEQYF
D: TRBD2; size: NA; V: TRBV2; J: TRBJ2-7; length: 16; DNA: TGTGCCAGCAGTGATCATACTAGCGGGATGGTGGAGGAGCAGTACTTC; CDR3: CASSDHTSGMVEEQYF
D: TRBD1; size: NA; V: TRBV10-1; J: TRBJ2-1; length: 14; DNA: TGCGCCAGCAGACCGGGACAGGGTTACAATGAGCAGTTCTTC; CDR3: CASRPGQGYNEQFF
D: TRBD1; size: NA; V: TRBV5-1; J: TRBJ1-1; length: 15; DNA: TGCGCCAGCAGCTTGGCCAGGGGGATGAACACTGAAGCTTTCTTT; CDR3: CASSLARGMNTEAFF
D: TRBD1; size: NA; V: TRBV4-2; J: TRBJ1-1; length: 15; DNA: TGTGCCAGCAGCCAAGCCCCCGGGACAGACACTGAAGCTTTCTTT; CDR3: CASSQAPGTDTEAFF
D: NA; size: NA; V: TRBV6-5; J: TRBJ2-7; length: 14; DNA: TGTGCCAGCGCTGCCTTTAAAGGGGAGTACGAGCAGTACTTC; CDR3: CASAAFKGEYEQYF
D: NA; size: NA; V: TRBV21-1; J: TRBJ1-2; length: 13; DNA: TGTGCCAGCAGCAACCCCACCTGGGGTGGCTACACCTTC; CDR3: CASSNPTWGGYTF
D: TRBD2; size: NA; V: TRBV6-6; J: TRBJ2-3; length: 15; DNA: TGTGCCAGCAGCCACGGGACTAGCGGTACAGATACGCAGTATTTT; CDR3: CASSHGTSGTDTQYF
D: NA; size: NA; V: TRBV7-8; J: TRBJ2-7; length: 15; DNA: TGTGCCAGCAGCGGGGGGCATGAGCCCGTCCACGAGCAGTACTTC; CDR3: CASSGGHEPVHEQYF
D: NA; size: few; V: TRBV5-4; J: TRBJ1-4; length: 13; DNA: TGTGCCAGCAGCGGGGGGATGAATGAAAAACTGTTTTTT; CDR3: CASSGGMNEKLFF
D: NA; size: NA; V: TRBV19; J: TRBJ2-3; length: 13; DNA: TGTGCCAGTAGCAAAGAGGTAGGGGCGACCCAGTATTTT; CDR3: CASSKEVGATQYF
D: NA; size: NA; V: TRBV11-2; J: TRBJ2-5; length: 13; DNA: TGTGCCAGCAGCTTAGACCGCAAAGAGACCCAGTACTTC; CDR3: CASSLDRKETQYF
D: NA; size: NA; V: TRBV7-2; J: TRBJ2-2; length: 15; DNA: TGTGCCAGCAGCTTTTACGGGACAAACACCGGGGAGCTGTTTTTT; CDR3: CASSFYGTNTGELFF
D: NA; size: NA; V: TRBV6-1; J: TRBJ2-7; length: 17; DNA: TGTGCCAGCAGTGAATTTTTATCGAGGATCACCCCTTACGAGCAGTACTTC; CDR3: CASSEFLSRITPYEQYF
D: NA; size: once; V: TRBV1; J: TRBJ2-3; length: 15; DNA: TGCACCAGCAGCCTTGGGACTAGCGGCACAGATACGCAGTATTTT; CDR3: CTSSLGTSGTDTQYF
D: TRBD2; size: NA; V: TRBV7-6; J: TRBJ2-1; length: 17; DNA: TGTGCCAGCAGCCCGTCTAGCGGGAGGGCGGGGTACAATGAGCAGTTCTTC; CDR3: CASSPSSGRAGYNEQFF
D: TRBD2; size: NA; V: TRBV12-5; J: TRBJ2-1; length: 13; DNA: TGTGCTAGTGGTCCGGGGGGTGTCTGGGAGCAGTTCTTC; CDR3: CASGPGGVWEQFF
D: NA; size: NA; V: TRBV2; J: TRBJ2-7; length: 11; DNA: TGTGCCAGCGGCCCGCCCGGCGAGCAGTACTTC; CDR3: CASGPPGEQYF
D: TRBD1; size: NA; V: TRBV6-1; J: TRBJ2-5; length: 15; DNA: TGTGCCAGCACCCCGACGGGGACAGCCCAAGAGACCCAGTACTTC; CDR3: CASTPTGTAQETQYF
D: NA; size: NA; V: TRBV1; J: TRBJ2-5; length: 16; DNA: TGCACCAGCGGGGGGCTAGCGGGAGACCTCCAAGAGACCCAGTACTTC; CDR3: CTSGGLAGDLQETQYF
D: TRBD1; size: NA; V: TRBV9; J: TRBJ2-3; length: 17; DNA: TGTGCCAGCAGCGCTTACTCCGGGACAGGGTATACAGATACGCAGTATTTT; CDR3: CASSAYSGTGYTDTQYF